These 11 T cell receptor beta chains came from one sample sequenced in a study of cytomegalovirus exposure and HLA in healthy donors. In the PCR, 60 Vbeta and 13 Jbeta primers were used. The assay was immunoSEQ multiplex PCR, and TCRdb's table has in-frame clones only and misses some. The top ten clones hold roughly a sixth of a sample with around 200,000 clones, about 83% of them seen once. The sequenced sample consisted of PBMCs. The receptors were gathered from a man aged 35 to 55 in good health and CMV-seronegative.

The J gene is TRBJ1-5, the V gene TRBV18; 8 positions agree with TRBD1. Germline V gene sequence: CDR1 KGHSH, CDR2 LQKENI. The CDR3 totals 15 residues. With V trimmed by 6 bases and J by 0 bases, 4 bases remained unmatched. The CDR3 DNA reads TGTGCCAGCTCCACAGGGGGTTTTAGCAATCAGCCCCAGCATTTT. This encodes CASSTGGFSNQPQHF.

The V gene is TRBV10-1, the J gene TRBJ2-5, with 9 nucleotides matching TRBD2. With V trimmed by 4 bases and J by 5 bases, 5 bases remained unmatched. From germline, CDR1 is WNHNN and CDR2 SYGVQD (reference sequence). The CDR3 has 14 residues. The CDR3 here is CASSGSSGSETQYF. CDR3 bases: TGCGCCAGCAGTGGGAGTAGCGGGAGTGAGACCCAGTACTTC.

The V call is TRBV29-1, the J call TRBJ1-1; 8 nucleotides match TRBD1. Germline-derived CDR1 and CDR2 are SQVTM and ANQGSEA. V shed 6 bases and J 7 bases; nucleotides not matched to a gene: 7. This CDR3 contains 12 residues. CDR3 DNA sequence: TGCAGCGTCACAGGGGGGTTTAATGAAGCTTTCTTT. It encodes CSVTGGFNEAFF.

V gene TRBV18 combines with J gene TRBJ2-3; 8 positions agree with TRBD1. Trimming at V came to 3 bases and at J to 4 bases, leaving 3 bases not matched to a gene. The V gene's germline CDR1 is KGHSH and CDR2 LQKENI. The CDR3 sequence is 14 residues long. CDR3 loop: CASSPQGASDTQYF. As DNA, the CDR3 is TGTGCCAGCTCACCCCAGGGGGCTTCAGATACGCAGTATTTT.

The J gene is TRBJ2-1, the V gene TRBV15; 7 nucleotides agree with TRBD2. The germline V gene has CDR1 LNHNV and CDR2 YYDKDF (reference sequence). V dropped 5 bases and J dropped 8; count of bases not matched to a gene: 12. The CDR3 runs 15 residues. The CDR3 region has the DNA TGTGCCACCAGCCTAAGATATACGGGGAGGGATGAGCAGTTCTTC. Translated, it gives CATSLRYTGRDEQFF.

With respect to this clone: A junction end diverges from the germline sequence, so it may reflect a read error. V and J are TRBV4-1 and TRBJ2-7, with D possibly being TRBD2 (6 bases). CDR3 size: 15 residues. Germline CDR1 and CDR2: MGHRA and YSYEKL. CDR3 DNA sequence: TGCGCCAGCAGCCCCGGGGCTCCTAGCGCCTACGAGCAGTGCTTC. This codes for CASSPGAPSAYEQCF.

V and J are TRBV9 and TRBJ2-7; 13 bases line up with TRBD2. The CDR3 totals 16 residues. Germline-derived CDR1 and CDR2 are SGDLS and YYNGEE. With V trimmed by 1 base and J by 7 bases, 8 bases remained unmatched. Here the CDR3 DNA reads TGTGCCAGCAGCGTATCCGGACTAGCGGGAGTGGGTGAGCAGTACTTC. It encodes CASSVSGLAGVGEQYF. Full variable domain (outside the CDR3, taken from reference TRBV9 and TRBJ2-7): DSGVTQTPKHLITATGQRVTLRCSPRSGDLSVYWYQQSLDQGLQFLIQYYNGEERAKGNILERFSAQQFPDLHSELNLSSLELGDSALYFCASSVSGLAGVGEQYFGPGTRLTVT.

For this clone: One end of the junction is discordant with germline, which a read error may explain. The chain is built from TRBV6-5 and TRBJ2-7; 10 bases agree with TRBD1. The CDR3 sequence is 15 residues long. In germline, CDR1 is MNHEY, CDR2 SVGAGI. In DNA form, the CDR3 reads TGTGCCAGCACTTACCGGGACAGGGGAACCTACGAGCAGTACTTC. Translated, it gives CASTYRDRGTYEQYF.

This rearrangement joins TRBV7-8 to TRBJ2-1; possible D gene TRBD2, 7 bases. There are 15 residues in the CDR3. V was cut by 5 bases and J by 6 bases, with 17 bases left in between. Germline V CDR1 and CDR2: SGHVS, FQNEAQ. The CDR3 DNA reads as TGTGCCAGCAGCCCCTCCCGGGGGGCAGGCAATGAGCAGTTCTTC. Protein: CASSPSRGAGNEQFF.

V gene TRBV27 combines with J gene TRBJ2-3, with 9 bases lining up with TRBD1. J was trimmed by 5 bases and V by 4 bases; bases with no gene match: 13. Germline V lookup: CDR1 MNHEY, CDR2 SMNVEV (reference sequence). The length of the CDR3 is 17 residues. CDR3: CASSSDRGPPLLDTQYF. The CDR3 nucleotides read TGTGCCAGCAGTTCGGACAGGGGTCCACCCCTCTTAGATACGCAGTATTTT.

The chain couples TRBV5-6 to TRBJ2-7; 10 nucleotides match TRBD1. V trimming: 2 bases; J trimming: 2 bases; junction bases outside the gene matches: 16. CDR3 length: 19 residues. Per germline, CDR1 SGHDT and CDR2 YYEEEE. The CDR3 loop reads CASSFFAESVGTGAYEQYF. The CDR3 nucleotides read TGTGCCAGCAGCTTTTTCGCCGAATCCGTCGGGACAGGGGCCTACGAGCAGTACTTC.